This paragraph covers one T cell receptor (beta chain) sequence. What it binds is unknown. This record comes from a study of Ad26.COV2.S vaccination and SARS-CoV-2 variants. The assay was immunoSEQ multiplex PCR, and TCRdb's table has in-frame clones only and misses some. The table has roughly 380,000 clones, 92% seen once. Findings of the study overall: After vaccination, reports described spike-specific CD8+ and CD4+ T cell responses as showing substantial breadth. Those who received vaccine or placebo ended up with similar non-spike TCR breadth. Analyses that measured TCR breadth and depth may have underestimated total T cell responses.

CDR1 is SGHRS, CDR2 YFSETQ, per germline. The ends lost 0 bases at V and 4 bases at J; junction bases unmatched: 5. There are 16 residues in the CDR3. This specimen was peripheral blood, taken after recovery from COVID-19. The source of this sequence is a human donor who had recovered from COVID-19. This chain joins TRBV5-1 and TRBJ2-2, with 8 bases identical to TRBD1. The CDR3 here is CASSLAGTGSTGELFF. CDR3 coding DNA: TGCGCCAGCAGCTTGGCTGGGACAGGCTCCACCGGGGAGCTGTTTTTT. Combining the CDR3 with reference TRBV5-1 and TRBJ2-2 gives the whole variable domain KAGVTQTPRYLIKTRGQQVTLSCSPISGHRSVSWYQQTPGQGLQFLFEYFSETQRNKGNFPGRFSGRQFSNSRSEMNVSTLELGDSALYLCASSLAGTGSTGELFFGEGSRLTVL.